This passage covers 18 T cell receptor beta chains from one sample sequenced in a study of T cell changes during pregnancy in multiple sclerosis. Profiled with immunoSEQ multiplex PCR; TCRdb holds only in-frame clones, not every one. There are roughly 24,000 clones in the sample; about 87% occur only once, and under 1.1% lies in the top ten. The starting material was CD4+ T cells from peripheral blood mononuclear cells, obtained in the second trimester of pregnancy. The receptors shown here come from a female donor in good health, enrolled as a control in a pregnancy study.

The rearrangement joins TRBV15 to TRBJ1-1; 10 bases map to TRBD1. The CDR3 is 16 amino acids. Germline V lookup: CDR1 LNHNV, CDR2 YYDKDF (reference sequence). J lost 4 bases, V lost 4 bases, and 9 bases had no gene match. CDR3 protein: CATSTLRDRGGTEAFF. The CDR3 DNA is TGTGCCACCAGCACTCTCCGGGACAGGGGTGGCACTGAAGCTTTCTTT. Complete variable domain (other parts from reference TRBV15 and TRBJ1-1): DAMVIQNPRYQVTQFGKPVTLSCSQTLNHNVMYWYQQKSSQAPKLLFHYYDKDFNNEADTPDNFQSRRPNTSFCFLDIRSPGLGDTAMYLCATSTLRDRGGTEAFFGQGTRLTVV.

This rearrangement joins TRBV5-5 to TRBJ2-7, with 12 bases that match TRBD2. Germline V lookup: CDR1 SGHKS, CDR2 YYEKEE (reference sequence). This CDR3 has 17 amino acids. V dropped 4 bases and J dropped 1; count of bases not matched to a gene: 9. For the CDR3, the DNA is TGTGCCAGCAGCCCTATTCGACTAGCGGGGGAATCCTACGAGCAGTACTTC. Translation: CASSPIRLAGESYEQYF.

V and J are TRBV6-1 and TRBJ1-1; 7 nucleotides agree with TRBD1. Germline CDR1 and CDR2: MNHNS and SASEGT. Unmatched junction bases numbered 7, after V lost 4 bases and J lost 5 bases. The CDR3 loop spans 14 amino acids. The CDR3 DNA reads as TGTGCCAGCAGTGTGACAGGGCCGGGAACTGAAGCTTTCTTT. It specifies CASSVTGPGTEAFF.

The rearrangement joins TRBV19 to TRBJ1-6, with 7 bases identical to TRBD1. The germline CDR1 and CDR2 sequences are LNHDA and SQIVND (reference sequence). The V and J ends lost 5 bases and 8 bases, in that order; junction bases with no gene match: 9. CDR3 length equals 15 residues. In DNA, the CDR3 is TGTGCCAGTAGTTCCTCCCGGGACAGCCATTCACCCCTCCACTTT. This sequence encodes CASSSSRDSHSPLHF. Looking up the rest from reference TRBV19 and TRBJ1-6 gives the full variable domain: DGGITQSPKYLFRKEGQNVTLSCEQNLNHDAMYWYRQDPGQGLRLIYYSQIVNDFQKGDIAEGYSVSREKKESFPLTVTSAQKNPTAFYLCASSSSRDSHSPLHFGNGTRLTVT.

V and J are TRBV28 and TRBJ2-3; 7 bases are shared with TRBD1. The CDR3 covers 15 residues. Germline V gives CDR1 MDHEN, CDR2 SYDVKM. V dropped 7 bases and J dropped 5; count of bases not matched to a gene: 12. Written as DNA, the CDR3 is TGTGCCAGCAAGAGAGGAGACAGGGTAAAAGATACGCAGTATTTT. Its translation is CASKRGDRVKDTQYF.

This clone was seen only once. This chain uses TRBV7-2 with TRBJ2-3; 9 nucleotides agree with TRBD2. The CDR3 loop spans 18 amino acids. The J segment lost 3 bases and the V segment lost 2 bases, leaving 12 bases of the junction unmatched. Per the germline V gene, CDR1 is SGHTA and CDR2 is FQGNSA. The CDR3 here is CASSLFSGGGAITDTQYF. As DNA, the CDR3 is TGTGCCAGCAGCTTATTCTCTGGCGGGGGGGCCATAACAGATACGCAGTATTTT. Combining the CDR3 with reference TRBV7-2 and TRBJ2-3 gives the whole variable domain GAGVSQSPSNKVTEKGKDVELRCDPISGHTALYWYRQSLGQGLEFLIYFQGNSAPDKSGLPSDRFSAERTGGSVSTLTIQRTQQEDSAVYLCASSLFSGGGAITDTQYFGPGTRLTVL.

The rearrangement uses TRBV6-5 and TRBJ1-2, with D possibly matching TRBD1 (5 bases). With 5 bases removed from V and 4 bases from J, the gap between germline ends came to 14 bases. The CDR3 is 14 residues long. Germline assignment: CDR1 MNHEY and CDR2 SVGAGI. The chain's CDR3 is CASSPRQGTYGYTF. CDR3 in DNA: TGTGCCAGCAGTCCACGTCAGGGAACCTATGGCTACACCTTC.

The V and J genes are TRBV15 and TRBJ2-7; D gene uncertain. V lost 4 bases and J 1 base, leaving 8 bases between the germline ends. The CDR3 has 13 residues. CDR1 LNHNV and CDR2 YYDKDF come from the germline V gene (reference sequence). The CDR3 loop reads CATSTRPSYEQYF. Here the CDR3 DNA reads TGTGCCACCAGCACTAGGCCATCCTACGAGCAGTACTTC.

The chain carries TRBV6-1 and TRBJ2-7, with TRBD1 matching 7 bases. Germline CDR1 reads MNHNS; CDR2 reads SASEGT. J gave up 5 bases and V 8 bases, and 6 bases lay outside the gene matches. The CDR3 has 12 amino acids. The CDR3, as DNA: TGTGCCAGCCGGGACAGCGTCAACGAGCAGTACTTC. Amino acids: CASRDSVNEQYF.

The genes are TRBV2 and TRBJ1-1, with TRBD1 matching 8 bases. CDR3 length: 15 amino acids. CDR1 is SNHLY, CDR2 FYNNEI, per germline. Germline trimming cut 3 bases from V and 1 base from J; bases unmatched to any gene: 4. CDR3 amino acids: CASSERTGRNTEAFF. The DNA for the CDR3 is TGTGCCAGCAGTGAGAGGACAGGGAGGAACACTGAAGCTTTCTTT.

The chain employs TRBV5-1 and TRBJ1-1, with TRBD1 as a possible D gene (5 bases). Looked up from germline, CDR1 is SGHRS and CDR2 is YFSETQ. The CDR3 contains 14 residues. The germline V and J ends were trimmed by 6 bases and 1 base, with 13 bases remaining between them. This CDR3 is CASKEQESNTEAFF. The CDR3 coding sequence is TGCGCCAGCAAAGAACAGGAGTCGAACACTGAAGCTTTCTTT.

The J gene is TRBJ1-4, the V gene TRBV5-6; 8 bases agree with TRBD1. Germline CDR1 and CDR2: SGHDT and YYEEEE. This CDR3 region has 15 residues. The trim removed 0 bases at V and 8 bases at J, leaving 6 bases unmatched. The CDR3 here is CASSLGTGPGEKLFF. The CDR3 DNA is TGTGCCAGCAGCTTGGGGACAGGGCCGGGGGAAAAACTGTTTTTT.

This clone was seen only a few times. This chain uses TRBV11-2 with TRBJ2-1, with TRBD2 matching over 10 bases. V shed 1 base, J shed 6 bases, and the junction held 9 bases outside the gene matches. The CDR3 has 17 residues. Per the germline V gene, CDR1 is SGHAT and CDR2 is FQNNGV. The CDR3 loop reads CASSLGLAASGSNEQFF. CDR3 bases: TGTGCCAGCAGCTTAGGATTGGCGGCTAGCGGGAGCAATGAGCAGTTCTTC. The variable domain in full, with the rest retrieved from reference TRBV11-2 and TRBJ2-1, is EAGVAQSPRYKIIEKRQSVAFWCNPISGHATLYWYQQILGQGPKLLIQFQNNGVVDDSQLPKDRFSAERLKGVDSTLKIQPAKLEDSAVYLCASSLGLAASGSNEQFFGPGTRLTVL.

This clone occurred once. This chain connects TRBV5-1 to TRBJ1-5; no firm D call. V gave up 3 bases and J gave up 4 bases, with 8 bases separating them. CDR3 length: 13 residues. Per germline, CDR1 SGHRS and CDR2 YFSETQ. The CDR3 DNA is TGCGCCAGCAGCTCGGGGTTTAATCAGCCCCAGCATTTT. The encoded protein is CASSSGFNQPQHF.

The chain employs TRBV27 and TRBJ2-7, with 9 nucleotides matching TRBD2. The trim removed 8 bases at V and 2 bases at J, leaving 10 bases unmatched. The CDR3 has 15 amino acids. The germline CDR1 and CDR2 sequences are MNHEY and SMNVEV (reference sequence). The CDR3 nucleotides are TGTGCCAGCGGCGCTAGCGGGAAGACAGCCTACGAGCAGTACTTC. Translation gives CASGASGKTAYEQYF.

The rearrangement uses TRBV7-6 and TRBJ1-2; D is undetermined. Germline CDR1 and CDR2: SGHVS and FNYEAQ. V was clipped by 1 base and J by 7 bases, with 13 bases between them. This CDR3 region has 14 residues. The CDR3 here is CASSLGRGSGGYTF. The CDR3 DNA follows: TGTGCCAGCAGCTTAGGACGGGGTTCGGGTGGCTACACCTTC.

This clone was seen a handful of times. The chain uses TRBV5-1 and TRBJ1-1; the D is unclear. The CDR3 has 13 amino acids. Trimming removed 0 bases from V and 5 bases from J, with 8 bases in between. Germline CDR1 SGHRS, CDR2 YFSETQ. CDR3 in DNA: TGCGCCAGCAGCTTGGTCGCGCCGACTGAAGCTTTCTTT. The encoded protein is CASSLVAPTEAFF.

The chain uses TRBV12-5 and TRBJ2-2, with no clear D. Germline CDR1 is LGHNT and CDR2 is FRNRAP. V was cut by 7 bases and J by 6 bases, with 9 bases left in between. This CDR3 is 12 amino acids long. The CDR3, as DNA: TGTGCTAGTGCTCGAACACCCGGGGAGCTGTTTTTT. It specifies CASARTPGELFF.